Listed below are T cell receptor beta chains from one sample, sequenced in a study of blood T cell repertoires in COVID-19. Assay: immunoSEQ multiplex PCR; the TCRdb copy retains only in-frame clones and omits some. The data hold 300,000 to 350,000 clones, with 80% to 90% observed a single time. The sample was PBMCs or T cells enriched from blood (not recorded which). The receptors shown here come from a woman aged 35 to 49 with acute COVID-19. Each CDR3 is given with its conserved first and last residue. D genes are given only for firm matches. Some rows have no size entry. The others give once, few or many, or a class for an expanded clone.

J	size	D	length	V	CDR3	DNA
TRBJ2-7	-	TRBD1	16	TRBV7-2	CASSLLRTGKHYEQYF	TGTGCCAGCAGCTTACTAAGGACAGGAAAGCACTACGAGCAGTACTTC
TRBJ2-7	few	-	16	TRBV5-4	CASSPGGKSFSHEQYF	TGTGCCAGCAGCCCCGGCGGGAAGTCCTTTAGCCACGAGCAGTACTTC
TRBJ1-2	-	-	14	TRBV5-1	CASSPRDSPYGYTF	TGCGCCAGCAGCCCCCGTGACAGCCCCTATGGCTACACCTTC
TRBJ2-7	-	-	13	TRBV18	CASSPSSGYEQYF	TGTGCCAGCTCACCATCCTCAGGCTACGAGCAGTACTTC
TRBJ2-7	-	-	13	TRBV7-3	CASSLEGGYEQYF	TGTGCCAGCAGCTTAGAAGGGGGCTACGAGCAGTACTTC
TRBJ2-7	-	TRBD1	15	TRBV27	CASSFLGTGTYEQYF	TGTGCCAGCAGTTTCCTCGGGACAGGTACCTACGAGCAGTACTTC
TRBJ1-1	few	TRBD1	16	TRBV4-2	CASSQKNTGGNTEAFF	TGTGCCAGCAGCCAAAAGAACACAGGGGGGAACACTGAAGCTTTCTTT
TRBJ2-3	-	-	14	TRBV28	CAAQEGQQTDTQYF	TGTGCCGCCCAGGAGGGCCAGCAGACAGATACGCAGTATTTT
TRBJ2-1	-	TRBD2	14	TRBV6-5	CASRTSGPYNEQFF	TGTGCCAGCAGAACTAGCGGACCTTACAATGAGCAGTTCTTC
TRBJ2-3	-	TRBD2	15	TRBV11-3	CASSPGLVATDTQYF	TGTGCCAGCAGCCCGGGACTAGTAGCTACAGATACGCAGTATTTT
TRBJ2-5	-	TRBD2	14	TRBV20-1	CSASMASGGETQYF	TGCAGTGCTAGTATGGCTAGCGGAGGGGAGACCCAGTACTTC
TRBJ2-7	-	TRBD2	17	TRBV28	CASSTTSGRGRLGEQYF	TGTGCCAGCAGTACTACTAGCGGGAGGGGACGGTTGGGCGAGCAGTACTTC
TRBJ1-1	few	TRBD1	14	TRBV15	CATSRVQGDTEAFF	TGTGCCACCAGCAGAGTCCAGGGGGACACTGAAGCTTTCTTT
TRBJ1-1	-	-	18	TRBV7-9	CASSLGPMETRRHTEAFF	TGTGCCAGCAGCTTAGGCCCCATGGAGACCAGGAGGCACACTGAAGCTTTCTTT
TRBJ1-6	-	-	15	TRBV28	CASRHRDSYNSPLHF	TGTGCCAGCAGGCACAGGGACTCCTATAATTCACCCCTCCACTTT
TRBJ2-1	-	-	13	TRBV6-4	CASSDSILDSLFF	TGTGCCAGCAGTGACTCGATTCTGGACAGTTTATTCTTC
TRBJ2-5	-	-	12	TRBV11-3	CASSAGGETQYF	TGTGCCAGCTCCGCAGGCGGGGAGACCCAGTACTTC
TRBJ1-3	-	-	15	TRBV5-1	CASSARDNSGNTIYF	TGCGCCAGCAGCGCCCGGGACAACTCTGGAAACACCATATATTTT
TRBJ1-6	-	-	15	TRBV21-1	CASSNTGGHNSPLHF	TGTGCCAGCAGCAATACAGGGGGCCATAATTCACCCCTCCACTTT
TRBJ2-7	-	TRBD2	12	TRBV5-6	CASSRTSYEQYF	TGTGCCAGCAGCCGGACTAGCTACGAGCAGTACTTC
TRBJ1-3	-	TRBD1	15	TRBV2	CASTGTGGAGNTIYF	TGTGCCAGCACTGGGACAGGGGGCGCAGGAAACACCATATATTTT